What follows are 16 T cell receptor beta chains derived from one specimen sequenced in a study of identical twins. TCRdb re-analysed the 5' RACE reads in MiXCR, keeping a single row per CDR3 protein. The sample has approximately 410,000 distinct CDR3 sequences; about 18% are singletons. Sample: naive T cells sorted from blood. These receptors were obtained from a man in his fifties in good health.

This clonotype was seen ten or more times. The gene calls are TRBV7-7 and TRBJ2-2; D unresolved. V lost 1 base and J lost 4, with 10 bases in between. Germline V gene lookup returns CDR1 SSHAT and CDR2 FNYEAQ (reference sequence). This CDR3 is built from 15 residues. Here the CDR3 DNA reads TGTGCCAGCAGCTTAGATCGGTACGGCACCGGGGAGCTGTTTTTT. Translation: CASSLDRYGTGELFF.

This clonotype was picked up a small number of times. The V gene is TRBV6-1, the J gene TRBJ2-4, with 10 bases lining up with TRBD2. Trimming cost V 5 bases and J 0 bases; bases outside gene matches: 13. The germline V gene encodes CDR1 MNHNS and CDR2 SASEGT. This CDR3 has 19 residues. The CDR3 nucleotides are TGTGCCAGCAGTCTTAATCCGGGACTAGCGAGACTAGCCAAAAACATTCAGTACTTC. It codes for CASSLNPGLARLAKNIQYF.

This clonotype was seen only a few times. This chain connects TRBV5-5 to TRBJ2-6; 8 positions match TRBD1. The V segment lost 4 bases and the J segment 2 bases; nucleotides outside the gene matches: 8. This CDR3 has 17 amino acids. Germline V CDR1 and CDR2: SGHKS, YYEKEE (reference sequence). CDR3 sequence (DNA): TGTGCCAGCAGCCCTAGACCGGACAGGGCTGGGGCCAACGTCCTGACTTTC. Residues: CASSPRPDRAGANVLTF. The full variable domain, with the rest looked up from reference TRBV5-5 and TRBJ2-6, is DAGVTQSPTHLIKTRGQQVTLRCSPISGHKSVSWYQQVLGQGPQFIFQYYEKEERGRGNFPDRFSARQFPNYSSELNVNALLLGDSALYLCASSPRPDRAGANVLTFGAGSRLTVL.

This clonotype has more than one count but fewer than ten. The chain is built from TRBV5-6 and TRBJ1-2; D is unresolved. The CDR3 extends over 16 amino acids. The V end lost 0 bases, the J end lost 4 bases, and 16 bases lay between the germline ends. Per germline, CDR1 SGHDT and CDR2 YYEEEE. The CDR3 region has the DNA TGTGCCAGCAGCTTGGTTACGCGTGAGCCCCCCTATGGCTACACCTTC. This translates into CASSLVTREPPYGYTF.

This clonotype has at least ten counts. This rearrangement joins TRBV7-8 to TRBJ1-1, with D uncertain. V gave up 0 bases and J gave up 7 bases, with 9 bases separating them. The CDR3 runs to 13 residues. Looked up from germline, CDR1 is SGHVS and CDR2 is FQNEAQ. CDR3 region: CASSLAMRDEAFF. As DNA, the CDR3 is TGTGCCAGCAGCTTAGCGATGAGAGATGAAGCTTTCTTT.

This clonotype was seen just once. This chain joins TRBV18 and TRBJ2-4; D uncertain. The CDR3 covers 15 residues. Germline V gene lookup returns CDR1 KGHSH and CDR2 LQKENI. The ends were cut back, 1 base at V and 7 bases at J, with 14 bases in the middle. CDR3 DNA sequence: TGTGCCAGCTCACCACAAGACTCGCCCTCTAACATTCAGTACTTC. Translating it yields CASSPQDSPSNIQYF.

The chain joins TRBV20-1 to TRBJ2-1; TRBD2 is a possible D gene (5 bases). Trimming took off 5 bases at V and 7 bases at J, with 15 bases between the two ends. The V gene's germline CDR1 is DFQATT and CDR2 SNEGSKA (reference sequence). The CDR3 length is 13 residues. CDR3 sequence reads: CSARLASGNEQFF. The CDR3 nucleotides are TGCAGTGCTCGATTAGCCTCGGGGAATGAGCAGTTCTTC.

The rearrangement uses TRBV6-1 and TRBJ2-5, with 9 bases lining up with TRBD2. The V gene end was trimmed by 5 bases and the J gene end by 1 base; junction bases not matched to a gene: 8. The CDR3 spans 16 residues. Per germline, CDR1 MNHNS and CDR2 SASEGT. This CDR3 reads CASSLNSGSRQETQYF. The CDR3 DNA follows: TGTGCCAGCAGTCTTAATAGCGGGAGTCGCCAAGAGACCCAGTACTTC.

This clonotype came up a few times. The chain has TRBV21-1 and TRBJ2-5; TRBD1 is the table's D call, not checked against the DNA. TRBV21-1 is annotated as a pseudogene. This CDR3 region has 13 residues. This CDR3 reads CARRGGGEETQYF. In DNA, the CDR3 is TGTGCCCGAAGGGGCGGGGGCGAGGAGACCCAGTACTTC.

V usage is TRBV7-6 and J usage is TRBJ2-3; perhaps D is TRBD1 or TRBD2 (5 bases each). Germline CDR1 reads SGHVS; CDR2 reads FNYEAQ. This CDR3 has 16 amino acids. Trimming removed 1 base at V and 3 bases at J, with 14 bases between. The CDR3 coding sequence is TGTGCCAGCAGCTTAGGGTATGGGGGAGATACAGATACGCAGTATTTT. It encodes CASSLGYGGDTDTQYF.

Ten or more counts support this clonotype. The chain uses TRBV4-3 and TRBJ2-7; a possible D gene is TRBD2 (5 bases). CDR3 length: 16 residues. From germline, CDR1 is LGHNA and CDR2 YSLEER. V was trimmed by 0 bases and J by 2 bases, leaving 14 bases between them. CDR3 in amino acids: CASSQDHSGSPYEQYF. CDR3 bases: TGCGCCAGCAGCCAAGATCACAGCGGCTCTCCCTACGAGCAGTACTTC.

V is TRBV11-2 and J is TRBJ2-3, with TRBD1 matching 7 bases. The CDR3 spans 16 residues. Germline CDR1 reads SGHAT; CDR2 reads FQNNGV. V gave up 1 base and J gave up 1 base; unmatched junction bases: 5. The CDR3: CASSLGPQGGTDTQYF. DNA for the CDR3: TGTGCCAGCAGCTTAGGCCCCCAGGGGGGCACAGATACGCAGTATTTT.

The chain recombines TRBV6-2 or TRBV6-3 with TRBJ2-3; TRBD2 matches 8 bases. Germline V lookup: CDR1 MNHEY, CDR2 SVGEGT. With V trimmed by 6 bases and J by 4 bases, 6 bases remained unmatched. This CDR3 region has 14 residues. The DNA for the CDR3 is TGTGCCAGCAGATATAGCGGGAACGCAGATACGCAGTATTTT. It is translated as CASRYSGNADTQYF.

V and J are TRBV27 and TRBJ2-1; the D is unclear. CDR3 length: 11 residues. CDR1 and CDR2 from the germline V gene are MNHEY and SMNVEV (reference sequence). V gave up 4 bases and J gave up 9 bases, with 7 bases separating them. The CDR3 DNA reads TGTGCCAGCAGTTCCTTGGGTGAGCAGTTCTTC. This translates into CASSSLGEQFF.

This clonotype was counted between two and nine times. The chain links TRBV4-3 to TRBJ2-6; 9 bases align to TRBD1. V shed 4 bases and J 0 bases; nucleotides not matched to a gene: 10. The CDR3 spans 19 residues. Germline V CDR1 and CDR2: LGHNA, YSLEER. CDR3 protein: CASSPWEWTGVSGANVLTF. The DNA of the CDR3 is TGCGCCAGCAGCCCCTGGGAATGGACAGGGGTCTCTGGGGCCAACGTCCTGACTTTC.

This clonotype was recorded a few times. The rearrangement joins TRBV10-3 to TRBJ2-3; TRBD2 matches at 8 bases. V lost 4 bases and J lost 4; bases outside the gene matches: 1. This CDR3 has 13 residues. The germline gives CDR1 ENHRY, CDR2 SYGVKD. The CDR3 loop reads CAISGLASDTQYF. The CDR3 nucleotides are TGTGCCATCAGTGGACTAGCGTCAGATACGCAGTATTTT.